The rows below give T cell receptor beta chains drawn from one sample of a study of cytomegalovirus exposure and HLA in healthy donors. Data came from immunoSEQ multiplex PCR; TCRdb stores just in-frame clones and leaves some out. The sample records 95,000 to 150,000 clones, about 85% being singletons. Input material: PBMCs. The source of these receptors is a woman under 40 in good health and CMV-seronegative. CDR3s leave out the opening cysteine and the closing phenylalanine or tryptophan. Each record gives: clone size, J gene, V gene, CDR3 protein. Clone size is given for some rows only: seen once, a few or many times, or a class if the clone is expanded.

many | TRBJ2-1 | TRBV30 | AWSVPGSGEQF
. | TRBJ1-1 | TRBV6-1 | ASSGPLRGTEAF
. | TRBJ2-1 | TRBV30 | AWIWPGGYDEQF
. | TRBJ2-7 | TRBV5-1 | ASSLGPSGVEQY
. | TRBJ2-2 | TRBV7-3 | ASSLGTDQTGELF
. | TRBJ2-5 | TRBV11-2 | ASSLGTGFGETQY
. | TRBJ2-5 | TRBV29-1 | SVAGETQY
. | TRBJ2-1 | TRBV18 | ASSPKGVTGTLYNEQF
. | TRBJ2-2 | TRBV7-2 | ASSPGQGLYTGELF
. | TRBJ2-5 | TRBV29-1 | SVEPDRGRQETQY
. | TRBJ1-6 | TRBV7-2 | ASRGQRTYSPLH
. | TRBJ2-7 | TRBV5-1 | ASSLAPGQGMGEQY
. | TRBJ2-1 | TRBV5-1 | ASRIDSDEQF
. | TRBJ1-5 | TRBV21-1 | ASSLRTGTSNQPQH
. | TRBJ1-2 | TRBV18 | ASSPDLSGEWTAGGDGYT
. | TRBJ1-2 | TRBV4-1 | ASSQGPAGDYGYT
. | TRBJ1-2 | TRBV9 | ASSVVGTGYNYGYT
. | TRBJ1-3 | TRBV4-3 | ASSLLDTSGNTIY
few | TRBJ1-2 | TRBV5-1 | ASSLGQGLGGYT
few | TRBJ1-2 | TRBV9 | ASSVGTGDGYT
once | TRBJ2-2 | TRBV9 | ASATSSRGHSTGELF
few | TRBJ1-5 | TRBV7-2 | ASSLRGNQPQH
. | TRBJ2-3 | TRBV5-4 | ASSLEVKREHPYTDTQY
. | TRBJ2-3 | TRBV7-9 | ASSLGGSGATDTQY
. | TRBJ1-1 | TRBV6-6 | ASSYTGGSTNTEAF
. | TRBJ1-6 | TRBV4-3 | ASSQDLQIYNSPLH
. | TRBJ1-2 | TRBV2 | ASTGGGQGAYGYT
. | TRBJ2-1 | TRBV6-1 | ASSESWGLGRNEQF
few | TRBJ2-1 | TRBV19 | ASSEYRVVPYNEQF
. | TRBJ2-4 | TRBV20-1 | SAVWGDIQY
once | TRBJ1-1 | TRBV9 | ASSPRQGTNTEAF
. | TRBJ1-2 | TRBV2 | ASSEARQGVRGYT
. | TRBJ1-2 | TRBV13 | ASSLEGQGTNYGYT
. | TRBJ2-1 | TRBV7-2 | ASSLDRGGVEQF
once | TRBJ2-7 | TRBV7-8 | ASSPGTAKTYEQY
. | TRBJ1-5 | TRBV10-2 | ASSRQGSANQPQH
. | TRBJ2-2 | TRBV9 | ASSVGHLNTGELF
. | TRBJ1-1 | TRBV7-9 | ASSSARGGATEAF